This TCR beta chain is from a study of blood T cell repertoires in COVID-19. This CDR3 contains 18 residues. The germline V gene encodes CDR1 SGHRS and CDR2 YFSETQ. Trimming took 0 bases from V and 3 from J; bases not matched to a gene: 9. Source study methods: Amplified reference gene primers provided the basis for estimating nucleated cell counts. TCRdb keeps only in-frame clones here, not all; method: immunoSEQ multiplex PCR. V and J calls and clone size are copied from that table; D and trimming were computed from the DNA. The repertoire has around 360,000 clones, about 89% of them found once; the top ten carry under 11%.

Sequencing was done on a sample of peripheral blood. The J gene is TRBJ2-2, the V gene TRBV5-1; 9 positions agree with TRBD2. This TCR came from a woman in her 30s with COVID-19, enrolled during active disease. The CDR3: CASSLAGSGSGYTGELFF. CDR3 coding DNA: TGCGCCAGCAGCTTGGCTGGTAGCGGGAGCGGTTACACCGGGGAGCTGTTTTTT. Looking up the rest from reference TRBV5-1 and TRBJ2-2 gives the full variable domain: KAGVTQTPRYLIKTRGQQVTLSCSPISGHRSVSWYQQTPGQGLQFLFEYFSETQRNKGNFPGRFSGRQFSNSRSEMNVSTLELGDSALYLCASSLAGSGSGYTGELFFGEGSRLTVL.